These 17 T cell receptor beta chains came from one sample sequenced in a study of T cells after yellow fever vaccination. One entry per CDR3 protein, called by TCRdb with MiXCR from the 5' RACE reads. The sample includes under 550,000 distinct CDR3 sequences, roughly 22% of them seen just once. The specimen comprised PBMCs, sampled approximately 22 days after the first yellow fever vaccination. The receptors shown here come from a young man who received the YFV17D yellow fever vaccine.

This clonotype was seen a few times. The chain links TRBV5-1 to TRBJ1-6, with D hard to call. Germline CDR1 SGHRS, CDR2 YFSETQ. The V end was cut by 0 bases, the J end by 8 bases, with 15 bases between. The CDR3 is 16 residues long. This CDR3 reads CASSLATGPGDSPLHF. As DNA, the CDR3 is TGCGCCAGCAGCTTGGCCACGGGCCCCGGGGATTCACCCCTCCACTTT.

The CDR3 DNA reads TGCAGTGCTACACAGGAAAGGGACTATGGCTACACCTTC. Translating it yields CSATQERDYGYTF. The V call is TRBV20-1, the J call TRBJ1-2; D possibly corresponds to TRBD1 (5 bases). The V and J ends lost 4 bases and 3 bases respectively, with 12 bases between them. This CDR3 has 13 amino acids. Germline CDR1 reads DFQATT; CDR2 reads SNEGSKA (reference sequence).

The rearrangement links TRBV6-2 or TRBV6-3 to TRBJ1-1, with D possibly matching TRBD1 (5 bases). The CDR3 runs 14 residues. Germline V gene data show CDR1 as MNHEY and CDR2 as SVGEGT. V lost 5 bases and J 7 bases, leaving 17 bases between the germline ends. The CDR3 sequence: CASSRPGTILEAFF. The DNA of the CDR3 is TGTGCCAGCAGTAGACCGGGGACGATTCTTGAAGCTTTCTTT.

This chain connects TRBV4-1 to TRBJ2-2; D is uncertain. Germline assignment: CDR1 MGHRA and CDR2 YSYEKL. The CDR3 length is 13 residues. Trimming removed 3 bases at V and 4 bases at J, with 6 bases between. CDR3 bases: TGCGCCAGCAGCCATTTGGGCACCGGGGAGCTGTTTTTT. Amino acids: CASSHLGTGELFF.

The chain combines TRBV7-2 with TRBJ1-6, with unresolved D. CDR1 SGHTA and CDR2 FQGNSA come from the germline V gene. CDR3 length: 15 amino acids. The V gene lost 3 bases and the J gene lost 5 bases, with 11 bases spanning the gap. DNA of the CDR3: TGTGCCAGCAGCTTTACGACCCAACATAATTCACCCCTCCACTTT. It translates to CASSFTTQHNSPLHF.

This clonotype was seen more than once but under ten times. The gene calls are TRBV27 and TRBJ2-5, with 7 nucleotides matching TRBD2. This CDR3 has 15 amino acids. Germline CDR1 MNHEY, CDR2 SMNVEV (reference sequence). V gave up 3 bases and J gave up 7 bases; unmatched junction bases: 11. In nucleotides, the CDR3 is TGTGCCAGCAGTTTTAGGACCCCCCGGGAGGTGACCCAGTACTTC. This encodes CASSFRTPREVTQYF.

The V call is TRBV7-9, the J call TRBJ1-3; 7 nucleotides match TRBD1. Germline loops: CDR1 SEHNR, CDR2 FQNEAQ (reference sequence). The V segment lost 5 bases and the J segment 0 bases; nucleotides outside the gene matches: 4. This CDR3 has 15 residues. The CDR3 nucleotides are TGTGCCAGCAGCGCACCAGGGGGCTCTGGAAACACCATATATTTT. It yields the protein CASSAPGGSGNTIYF. Together with reference TRBV7-9 and TRBJ1-3, the CDR3 gives the full variable domain: DTGVSQNPRHKITKRGQNVTFRCDPISEHNRLYWYRQTLGQGPEFLTYFQNEAQLEKSRLLSDRFSAERPKGSFSTLEIQRTEQGDSAMYLCASSAPGGSGNTIYFGEGSWLTVV.

The chain is built from TRBV7-2 and TRBJ2-3; possibly TRBD2 for D (7 bases). In germline, CDR1 is SGHTA, CDR2 FQGNSA. Trimming pared 5 bases from V and 5 bases from J, leaving 20 bases between. The CDR3 is 16 residues long. The CDR3 sequence: CASSPRLGGRLDTQYF. CDR3 DNA sequence: TGTGCCAGCAGCCCCCGGTTGGGGGGGCGCTTAGATACGCAGTATTTT.

The rearrangement joins TRBV20-1 to TRBJ2-2; 8 positions match TRBD1. CDR3 size: 14 residues. The ends lost 6 bases at V and 1 base at J; junction bases unmatched: 4. Germline assignment: CDR1 DFQATT and CDR2 SNEGSKA (reference sequence). The CDR3 region is CSAKDRENTGELFF. For the CDR3, the DNA is TGCAGTGCCAAGGACAGGGAGAACACCGGGGAGCTGTTTTTT.

The V and J genes are TRBV7-8 and TRBJ2-7; 7 bases map to TRBD1. This CDR3 region has 15 residues. Germline V CDR1 and CDR2: SGHVS, FQNEAQ. J was trimmed by 2 bases and V by 5 bases; bases with no gene match: 9. The DNA of the CDR3 is TGTGCCAGCAGCCGAAAGGGACAGTTAACCTACGAGCAGTACTTC. Translation gives CASSRKGQLTYEQYF.

The V and J genes are TRBV5-5 and TRBJ2-2; the D gene is possibly TRBD1 (5 bases). The V and J ends lost 0 bases and 4 bases respectively, with 16 bases between them. This CDR3 has 17 amino acids. CDR1 and CDR2 (germline): SGHKS, YYEKEE (reference sequence). The CDR3 spells CASSLEGFGRTTGELFF. CDR3 nucleotide sequence: TGTGCCAGCAGCTTGGAGGGGTTCGGACGAACCACCGGGGAGCTGTTTTTT.

The CDR3 DNA is TGTGCCAGCAGCTTAAATTTTGTTCGGGGGCGGTCCGGGGAGCTGTTTTTT. As protein: CASSLNFVRGRSGELFF. The rearrangement joins TRBV7-3 to TRBJ2-2, with D perhaps given as TRBD1 or TRBD2 (6 bases each). V gave up 1 base and J gave up 6 bases, with 18 bases separating them. Germline CDR1 and CDR2: SGHTA and FQGTGA. The CDR3 is 17 residues long.

This clonotype has a count of ten or more. The chain carries TRBV29-1 and TRBJ1-1; D remains ambiguous. Germline V gives CDR1 SQVTM, CDR2 ANQGSEA. V lost 5 bases, J lost 0 bases, and 16 bases lay in between. The CDR3 sequence is 15 residues long. The DNA of the CDR3 is TGCAGCGTTAGTCCGGGATGGGGTATGAACACTGAAGCTTTCTTT. The encoded protein is CSVSPGWGMNTEAFF.

This clonotype was picked up a small number of times. DNA of the CDR3: TGTGCCAGCAGCGTAGACAGGGATGGCTACACCTTC. It encodes CASSVDRDGYTF. The J gene is TRBJ1-2, the V gene TRBV7-8; 7 nucleotides match TRBD1. The V segment lost 5 bases and the J segment 6 bases; nucleotides outside the gene matches: 3. The length of the CDR3 is 12 residues. The V gene's germline CDR1 is SGHVS and CDR2 FQNEAQ.

This clonotype was picked up a small number of times. One junction end disagrees with the germline gene, perhaps due to a read error. This chain joins TRBV7-7 and TRBJ2-1, with 9 nucleotides matching TRBD1. Germline V gene sequence: CDR1 SSHAT, CDR2 FNYEAQ (reference sequence). The CDR3 runs to 16 residues. The CDR3 DNA is TGTGCTAGCAGCTTAGAGCTTGGACAGGGGTACAATGAGCAGTTCTTC. It specifies CASSLELGQGYNEQFF.

CDR3 DNA sequence: TGTGCCAGCAGCCTATCGGGACAGGGGGGAGATACGCAGTATTTT. Its translation is CASSLSGQGGDTQYF. The chain joins TRBV3-1 to TRBJ2-3, with 11 bases lining up with TRBD1. Trimming removed 4 bases from V and 5 bases from J; junction bases left unmatched: 5. CDR1 is LGHDT, CDR2 YNNKEL, per germline (reference sequence). This CDR3 comprises 15 residues.

The chain joins TRBV12-3 or TRBV12-4 to TRBJ1-1; D not resolved. Trimming cost V 4 bases and J 9 bases, with 12 bases left between them. This CDR3 region has 12 residues. The CDR3: CASSSENGKAFF. The CDR3 DNA follows: TGTGCCAGCAGTTCGGAAAATGGGAAAGCTTTCTTT.